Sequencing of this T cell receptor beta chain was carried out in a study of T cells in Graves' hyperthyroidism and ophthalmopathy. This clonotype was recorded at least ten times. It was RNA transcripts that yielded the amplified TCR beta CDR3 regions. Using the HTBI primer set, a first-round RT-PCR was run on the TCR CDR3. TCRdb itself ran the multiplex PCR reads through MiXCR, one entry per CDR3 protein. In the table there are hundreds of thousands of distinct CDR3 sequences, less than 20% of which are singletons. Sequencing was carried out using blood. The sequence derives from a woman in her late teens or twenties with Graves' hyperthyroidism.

Written as DNA, the CDR3 is TGTGCCAGCAGCCAAAGGGGACAGGAAAATCAGCCCCAGCATTTT. Its protein product is CASSQRGQENQPQHF. V usage is TRBV3-1 and J usage is TRBJ1-5, with TRBD1 identical over 8 bases. CDR3 length: 15 amino acids. Germline assignment: CDR1 LGHDT and CDR2 YNNKEL (reference sequence). The junction had 4 bases not matched to a gene; V was cut back by 2 bases and J by 4 bases.